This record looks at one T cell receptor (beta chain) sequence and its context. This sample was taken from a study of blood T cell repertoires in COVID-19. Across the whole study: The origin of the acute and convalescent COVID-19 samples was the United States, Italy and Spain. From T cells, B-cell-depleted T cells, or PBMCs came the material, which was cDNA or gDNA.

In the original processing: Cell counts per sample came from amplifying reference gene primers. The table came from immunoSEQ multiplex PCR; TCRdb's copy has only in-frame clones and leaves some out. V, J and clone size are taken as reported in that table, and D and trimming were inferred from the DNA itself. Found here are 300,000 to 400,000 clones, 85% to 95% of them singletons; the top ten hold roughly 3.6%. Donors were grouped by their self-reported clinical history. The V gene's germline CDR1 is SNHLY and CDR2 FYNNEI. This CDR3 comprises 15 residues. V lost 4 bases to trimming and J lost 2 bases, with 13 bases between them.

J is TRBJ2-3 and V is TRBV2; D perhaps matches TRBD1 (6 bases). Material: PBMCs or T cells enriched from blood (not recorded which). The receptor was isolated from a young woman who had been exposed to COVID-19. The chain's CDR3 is CASSGGQRVTDTQYF. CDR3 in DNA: TGTGCCAGCAGTGGGGGACAACGAGTCACAGATACGCAGTATTTT.